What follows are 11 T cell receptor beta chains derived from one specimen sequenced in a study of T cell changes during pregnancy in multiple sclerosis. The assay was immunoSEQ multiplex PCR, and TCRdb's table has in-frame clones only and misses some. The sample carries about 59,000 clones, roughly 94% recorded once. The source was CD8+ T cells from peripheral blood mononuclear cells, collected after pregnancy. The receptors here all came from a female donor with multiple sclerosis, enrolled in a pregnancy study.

This CDR3 reads CASSPAEAPGELFF. In DNA, the CDR3 is TGTGCCAGCAGCCCCGCCGAAGCACCCGGGGAGCTGTTTTTT. The chain has TRBV7-9 and TRBJ2-2; no reliable D call. The germline V gene encodes CDR1 SEHNR and CDR2 FQNEAQ (reference sequence). Trimming took 5 bases from V and 6 from J, leaving 13 bases between them. This CDR3 has 14 residues.

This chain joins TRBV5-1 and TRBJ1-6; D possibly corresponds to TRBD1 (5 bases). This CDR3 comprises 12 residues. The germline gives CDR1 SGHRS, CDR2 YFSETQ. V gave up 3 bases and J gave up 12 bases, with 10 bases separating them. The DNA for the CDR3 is TGCGCCAGCAGCTCCCAGGGAATACCCCTCCACTTT. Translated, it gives CASSSQGIPLHF.

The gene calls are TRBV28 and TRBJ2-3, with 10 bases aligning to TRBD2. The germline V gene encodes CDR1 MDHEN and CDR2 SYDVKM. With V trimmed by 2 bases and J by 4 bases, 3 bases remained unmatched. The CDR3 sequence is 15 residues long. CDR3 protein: CASSLLAGVPDTQYF. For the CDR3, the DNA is TGTGCCAGCAGTTTACTAGCGGGAGTACCAGATACGCAGTATTTT.

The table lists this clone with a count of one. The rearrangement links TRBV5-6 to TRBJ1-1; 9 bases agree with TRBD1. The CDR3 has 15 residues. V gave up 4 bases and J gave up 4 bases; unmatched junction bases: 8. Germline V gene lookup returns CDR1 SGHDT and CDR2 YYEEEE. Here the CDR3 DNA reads TGTGCCAGCAGCATACTACAGGGGGCGCCCACTGAAGCTTTCTTT. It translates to CASSILQGAPTEAFF.

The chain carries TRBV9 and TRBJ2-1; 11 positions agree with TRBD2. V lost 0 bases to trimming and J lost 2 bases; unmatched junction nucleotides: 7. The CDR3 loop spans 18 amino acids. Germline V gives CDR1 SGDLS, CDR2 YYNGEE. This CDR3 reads CASSVVVGTSGTYNEQFF. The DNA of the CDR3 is TGTGCCAGCAGCGTAGTCGTAGGGACTAGCGGAACCTACAATGAGCAGTTCTTC.

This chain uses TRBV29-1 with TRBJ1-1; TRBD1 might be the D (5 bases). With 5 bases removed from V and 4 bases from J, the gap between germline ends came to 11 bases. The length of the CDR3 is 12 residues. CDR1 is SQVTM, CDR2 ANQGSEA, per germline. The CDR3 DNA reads TGCAGCGTTTCGGGGGAAGGCACTGAAGCTTTCTTT. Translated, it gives CSVSGEGTEAFF. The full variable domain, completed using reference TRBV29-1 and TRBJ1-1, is SAVISQKPSRDICQRGTSLTIQCQVDSQVTMMFWYRQQPGQSLTLIATANQGSEATYESGFVIDKFPISRPNLTFSTLTVSNMSPEDSSIYLCSVSGEGTEAFFGQGTRLTVV.

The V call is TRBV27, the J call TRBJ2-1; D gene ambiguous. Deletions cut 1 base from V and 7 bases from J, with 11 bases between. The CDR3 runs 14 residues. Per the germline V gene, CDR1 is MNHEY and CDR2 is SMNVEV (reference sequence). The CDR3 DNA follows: TGTGCCAGCAGTTTATATGCGTCTCAAAATGAGCAGTTCTTC. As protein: CASSLYASQNEQFF.

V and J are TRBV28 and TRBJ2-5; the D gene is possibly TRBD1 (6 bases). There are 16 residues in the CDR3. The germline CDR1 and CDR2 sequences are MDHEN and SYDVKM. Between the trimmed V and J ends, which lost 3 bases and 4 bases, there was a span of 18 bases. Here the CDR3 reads CASSFTLRGGRETQYF. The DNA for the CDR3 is TGTGCCAGCAGTTTTACCCTGCGAGGGGGAAGAGAGACCCAGTACTTC.

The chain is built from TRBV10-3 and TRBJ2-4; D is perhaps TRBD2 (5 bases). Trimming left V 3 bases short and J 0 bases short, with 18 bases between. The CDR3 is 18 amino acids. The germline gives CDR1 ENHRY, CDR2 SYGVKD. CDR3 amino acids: CAISESPPTGLAKNIQYF. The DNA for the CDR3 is TGTGCCATCAGTGAATCTCCGCCGACCGGACTAGCCAAAAACATTCAGTACTTC.

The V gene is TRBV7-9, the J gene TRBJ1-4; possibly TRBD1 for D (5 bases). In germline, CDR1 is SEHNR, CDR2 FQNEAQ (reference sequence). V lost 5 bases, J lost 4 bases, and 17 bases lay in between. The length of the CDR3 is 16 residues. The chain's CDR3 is CASSNEGAGLNEKLFF. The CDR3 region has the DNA TGTGCCAGCAGCAACGAAGGGGCAGGCCTTAATGAAAAACTGTTTTTT.

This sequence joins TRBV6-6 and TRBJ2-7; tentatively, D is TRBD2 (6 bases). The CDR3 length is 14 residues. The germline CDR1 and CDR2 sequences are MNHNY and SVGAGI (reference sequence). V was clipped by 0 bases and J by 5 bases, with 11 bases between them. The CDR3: CASSYSGGRNEQYF. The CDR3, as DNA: TGTGCCAGCAGTTACTCTGGGGGGAGGAACGAGCAGTACTTC.